The following is a T cell receptor (beta chain) sequence with its context. Generated by immunoSEQ multiplex PCR, the TCRdb table keeps only in-frame clones and is missing some. The sample records some 190,000 clones, under 80% being singletons. This sample was included in a study of blood T cell repertoires in COVID-19. Study context: The samples span acute and convalescent COVID-19 from the United States, Italy and Spain. The analysed material was cDNA or gDNA that came from T cells, B-cell-depleted T cells, or PBMCs.

Germline CDR1 and CDR2: MDHEN and SYDVKM. The CDR3 spans 15 residues. V was pared by 1 base and J by 4 bases, with 4 bases of the junction left unmatched. The sample consisted of peripheral blood. The receptor's source is a woman between 50 and 59 years old with acute or convalescent COVID-19. The rearrangement joins TRBV28 to TRBJ1-1; 9 bases are shared with TRBD1. The CDR3 sequence is CASSLYPDRGTEAFF. The CDR3 DNA is TGTGCCAGCAGTTTATATCCGGACAGGGGCACTGAAGCTTTCTTT.